The clone carrying this T cell receptor beta chain was seen more than once but under ten times. V gave up 1 base and J gave up 4 bases; unmatched junction bases: 4. CDR1 is SGDLS and CDR2 is YYNGEE in the germline V gene. CDR3 length: 15 residues. This sample is drawn from a study of identical twins. Each CDR3 protein is one row after TCRdb ran MiXCR on the 5' RACE reads. The sample includes approximately 190,000 distinct CDR3 sequences, 15% to 20% of them seen just once. These data also formed part of another study, on T cells expressing NK-cell markers. That study adds: All TCR beta repertoires analysed originated from sorted CD3+CD56+NKG2C+, CD3+CD56+NKG2C- and CD3+CD56-NKG2C+ T cells.

The chain joins TRBV9 to TRBJ2-2; 7 positions match TRBD1. This sequence was found in a woman aged 18-30 years in good health. Material for sequencing was CD8+ T cells sorted from blood. This chain's CDR3 is CASSVNRGGTGELFF. CDR3 nucleotide sequence: TGTGCCAGCAGCGTAAACAGGGGTGGCACCGGGGAGCTGTTTTTT.